A selection of T cell receptor beta chains follows, all from one sample in a study of cytomegalovirus exposure and HLA in healthy donors. Generated by immunoSEQ multiplex PCR, the TCRdb table keeps only in-frame clones and is missing some. Of some 170,000 clones listed, 65% to 90% are singletons. The sequenced sample consisted of PBMCs. These receptor sequences come from a man in his forties or fifties in good health and CMV-seropositive. Each CDR3 is given with its conserved first and last residue. Size is omitted from some rows. Given values are once, few, many or a class for expanded clones.

V gene	J gene	clone size	CDR3 protein
TRBV5-8	TRBJ1-5	NA	CASSLVGGAPQPQHF
TRBV28	TRBJ1-6	once	CASSSWDSHSPLHF
TRBV7-9	TRBJ1-2	NA	CASSLQGAKNGYTF
TRBV27	TRBJ1-2	NA	CASSSAGQDNYGYTF
TRBV15	TRBJ2-3	once	CATSISRQNTDTQYF
TRBV4-1	TRBJ2-1	NA	CASSQDPMGSSYNEQFF
TRBV6-7	TRBJ1-2	once	CASNDPDRVVYGYTF
TRBV6-5	TRBJ1-1	once	CASSQGAYTEAFF
TRBV11-2	TRBJ1-2	NA	CASSLGTQGFGYTF
TRBV7-6	TRBJ2-3	NA	CASSIAGATTDTQYF
TRBV5-1	TRBJ1-3	NA	CASRDSSRGNTIYF